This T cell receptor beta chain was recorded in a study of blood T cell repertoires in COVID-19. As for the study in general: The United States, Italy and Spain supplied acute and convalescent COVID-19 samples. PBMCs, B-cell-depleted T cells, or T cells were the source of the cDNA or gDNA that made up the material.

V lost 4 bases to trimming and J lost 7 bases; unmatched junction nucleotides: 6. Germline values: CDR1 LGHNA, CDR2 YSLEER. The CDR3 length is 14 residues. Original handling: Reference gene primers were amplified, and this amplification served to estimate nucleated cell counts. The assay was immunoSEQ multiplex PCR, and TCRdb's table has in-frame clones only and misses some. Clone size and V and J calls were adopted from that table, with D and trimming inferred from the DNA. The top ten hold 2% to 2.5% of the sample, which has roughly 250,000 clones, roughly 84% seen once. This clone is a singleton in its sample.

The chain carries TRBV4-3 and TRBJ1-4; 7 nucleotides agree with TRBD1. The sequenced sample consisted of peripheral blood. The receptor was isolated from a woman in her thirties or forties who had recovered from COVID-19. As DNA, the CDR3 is TGCGCCAGCAGCCTTGACAGGGTGGCTGAAAAACTGTTTTTT. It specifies CASSLDRVAEKLFF.